The rows below give T cell receptor beta chains drawn from one sample of a study of blood T cell repertoires in COVID-19. Here immunoSEQ multiplex PCR was the method, and the copy in TCRdb shows in-frame clones only, minus some. The sample contains 260,000 or so clones, 82% of which appear only once. The source material was peripheral blood. These receptors came from a woman aged 70-85 years with acute or convalescent COVID-19. Both conserved end residues are part of each CDR3. D genes are given only for firm matches. The listing skips clone size in some rows; elsewhere it reads once, few, many or a size class.

cdr3_aa cdr3_nt j_call cdr3_length d_call v_call clone_size
CASIDRGQGRYGYTF TGTGCCAGCATCGACCGAGGACAGGGCCGGTATGGCTACACCTTC TRBJ1-2 15 TRBD1 TRBV6-5 few
CSVGRSGDEKLFF TGCAGCGTTGGTCGCAGCGGGGATGAAAAACTGTTTTTT TRBJ1-4 13 - TRBV29-1 -
CASSPLPGNTEAFF TGTGCCAGCAGCCCTTTACCGGGGAACACTGAAGCTTTCTTT TRBJ1-1 14 - TRBV3-1/TRBV3-2 once
CASSVGQGNTGELFF TGTGCCAGCAGCGTAGGACAGGGAAACACCGGGGAGCTGTTTTTT TRBJ2-2 15 TRBD1 TRBV9 -
CASSLAAGSNEKLFF TGTGCCAGCAGCTTAGCGGCAGGGTCTAATGAAAAACTGTTTTTT TRBJ1-4 15 - TRBV7-2 -
CASSSSGLGRETQYF TGTGCCAGCAGTTCTAGCGGGCTGGGTAGGGAGACCCAGTACTTC TRBJ2-5 15 TRBD2 TRBV6-5 -
CASSLSGGIYEQYF TGTGCCAGCAGCTTGTCAGGGGGAATCTACGAGCAGTACTTC TRBJ2-7 14 TRBD1 TRBV7-9 -
CASRPGTDYSPLHF TGTGCCAGCCGCCCCGGGACAGACTATTCACCCCTCCACTTT TRBJ1-6 14 TRBD1 TRBV18 -
CAWSALAGGLQFF TGTGCCTGGAGTGCACTAGCGGGGGGTTTGCAGTTCTTC TRBJ2-1 13 TRBD2 TRBV30 -
CASSVGTVGGTEAFF TGTGCCAGCAGCGTAGGGACAGTTGGGGGCACTGAAGCTTTCTTT TRBJ1-1 15 - TRBV9 -
CASSQDWRGYEQYF TGTGCCAGCAGCCAAGATTGGAGGGGCTACGAGCAGTACTTC TRBJ2-7 14 - TRBV3-1/TRBV3-2 -
CASSGPGQGFPYEQYF TGCGCCAGCAGCGGACCGGGACAGGGCTTCCCCTACGAGCAGTACTTC TRBJ2-7 16 TRBD1 TRBV10-2 -
CASSEIQQGDYGYTF TGTGCCAGCAGTGAAATCCAACAGGGTGACTATGGCTACACCTTC TRBJ1-2 15 - TRBV25-1 once
CASSLDSGASREQYF TGTGCCAGCAGCTTAGACAGTGGAGCGAGTCGAGAGCAGTACTTC TRBJ2-7 15 - TRBV11-3 -
CASSPGQTEAFF TGTGCCAGCAGTCCGGGACAGACTGAAGCTTTCTTT TRBJ1-1 12 TRBD1 TRBV6-5 -
CASSQVQGYTEAFF TGTGCCAGCAGCCAAGTACAGGGTTACACTGAAGCTTTCTTT TRBJ1-1 14 - TRBV3-1/TRBV3-2 -
CSVDMGHRNTEAFF TGCAGCGTAGACATGGGACATAGGAACACTGAAGCTTTCTTT TRBJ1-1 14 - TRBV29-1 -
CASSLRPTGVQETQYF TGTGCCAGCAGCTTAAGGCCCACAGGTGTCCAAGAGACCCAGTACTTC TRBJ2-5 16 - TRBV11-2 few
CASSPATGLAGEGEQFF TGTGCCAGCAGCCCCGCAACAGGACTAGCGGGGGAGGGTGAGCAGTTCTTC TRBJ2-1 17 TRBD2 TRBV3-1/TRBV3-2 -
CASGLAGGIETQYF TGTGCCAGCGGTTTAGCAGGGGGGATAGAGACCCAGTACTTC TRBJ2-5 14 - TRBV3-1/TRBV3-2 -
CAISESTGGYEQYF TGTGCCATCAGTGAGTCGACAGGGGGCTACGAGCAGTACTTC TRBJ2-7 14 TRBD1 TRBV10-3 -
CASSYFGQVEAFF TGTGCCAGCAGTTATTTCGGACAGGTTGAAGCTTTCTTT TRBJ1-1 13 TRBD1 TRBV6-5 once
CASSPPYREGEKLFF TGTGCCAGCAGCCCCCCCTACAGGGAAGGTGAAAAACTGTTTTTT TRBJ1-4 15 - TRBV7-8 few
CASSPFLTGNSGYTF TGCGCCAGCAGCCCGTTCCTGACAGGGAACTCTGGCTACACCTTC TRBJ1-2 15 TRBD1 TRBV4-3 -
CASSLGQVITMNTEAFF TGTGCCAGCAGCTTGGGACAGGTAATTACTATGAACACTGAAGCTTTCTTT TRBJ1-1 17 TRBD1 TRBV4-2 -
CASSLRQVNTEAFF TGTGCCAGCAGCTTACGGCAGGTCAACACTGAAGCTTTCTTT TRBJ1-1 14 - TRBV7-9 -
CASSTQGSADTQYF TGTGCCAGCAGCACGCAGGGTTCCGCAGATACGCAGTATTTT TRBJ2-3 14 - TRBV2 -
CASSLVQNQPQHF TGTGCCAGCAGCTTAGTCCAAAATCAGCCCCAGCATTTT TRBJ1-5 13 - TRBV7-2 -
CASSHPLKTIYEQYF TGTGCCAGCAGTCACCCCCTTAAGACTATCTACGAGCAGTACTTC TRBJ2-7 15 - TRBV2 few
CASSQVTSGEWGNEQFF TGCGCCAGCAGCCAAGTCACTAGCGGGGAATGGGGCAATGAGCAGTTCTTC TRBJ2-1 17 TRBD2 TRBV4-1 once
CASSQGGRDGYTF TGTGCCAGCAGCCAAGGGGGCCGTGATGGCTACACCTTC TRBJ1-2 13 - TRBV3-1/TRBV3-2 -
CASTRESYNSPLHF TGTGCCAGCACCCGGGAATCCTATAATTCACCCCTCCACTTT TRBJ1-6 14 - TRBV9 -
CASSSFPTGPNEKLFF TGCGCCAGCAGCTCCTTTCCGACAGGGCCAAATGAAAAACTGTTTTTT TRBJ1-4 16 TRBD1 TRBV5-1 -
CASKAGERGISGEQYF TGTGCCAGCAAAGCCGGGGAGCGGGGAATCTCGGGCGAGCAGTACTTC TRBJ2-7 16 TRBD2 TRBV5-4 -
CASSFSASGGATDTQYF TGTGCCAGCAGTTTTTCGGCTAGCGGGGGGGCCACAGATACGCAGTATTTT TRBJ2-3 17 TRBD2 TRBV28 few
CASSLLVSTDTQYF TGCGCCAGCAGCTTGCTAGTCAGCACAGATACGCAGTATTTT TRBJ2-3 14 - TRBV5-1 -
CSVLDRVWDGYTF TGCAGCGTTCTTGACAGGGTTTGGGATGGCTACACCTTC TRBJ1-2 13 TRBD1 TRBV29-1 -
CASSLGQANQPQHF TGCGCCAGCAGCTTAGGACAGGCTAATCAGCCCCAGCATTTT TRBJ1-5 14 TRBD1 TRBV5-1 -
CASSLSVSPEAFF TGTGCCAGCAGCCTAAGTGTGAGTCCTGAAGCTTTCTTT TRBJ1-1 13 - TRBV13 -
CASSQAGNSNQPQHF TGCGCCAGCAGCCAAGCCGGGAATAGCAATCAGCCCCAGCATTTT TRBJ1-5 15 - TRBV4-1 -
CASNPGANYGYTF TGTGCCAGCAATCCAGGGGCTAACTATGGCTACACCTTC TRBJ1-2 13 - TRBV6-6 -
CASSQTGTTTGEKLFF TGTGCCAGCTCACAGACCGGGACAACTACTGGGGAAAAACTGTTTTTT TRBJ1-4 16 - TRBV18 -